These T cell receptor beta chains were read from a single sample in a study of neurological immune-mediated disorders. TCRdb called the 5' RACE reads again in MiXCR, with one record for every CDR3 protein. The table includes fewer than 60,000 distinct CDR3 sequences, 10% detected once. The sequenced sample was PBMCs. The receptors were gathered from a man in his sixties or seventies with HTLV-1-associated myelopathy (HAM/TSP). The CDR3 runs from the conserved cysteine through the conserved F or W. The D gene is left open where the match is weak. Clone size, where shown, is once, few, many, or a class for clones that have expanded.

-	TRBV7-2	TRBJ2-1	-	CASSFGGPVYNEQFF	TGTGCCAGCAGCTTTGGAGGGCCCGTCTACAATGAGCAGTTCTTC
-	TRBV5-5	TRBJ2-7	many	CASSFISSSEQYF	TGTGCCAGCAGCTTCATTAGCTCCTCGGAGCAGTACTTC
-	TRBV14	TRBJ2-3	-	CASNQMGGSDTQYF	TGTGCCAGCAACCAGATGGGGGGTTCAGATACGCAGTATTTT
-	TRBV20-1	TRBJ1-2	many	CSASGGGFDYGYTF	TGCAGTGCTAGTGGCGGGGGCTTCGACTATGGCTACACCTTC
-	TRBV11-2	TRBJ2-7	many	CASSLVGGAVYEQYF	TGTGCCAGCAGCTTAGTAGGCGGGGCGGTGTACGAGCAGTACTTC
-	TRBV5-1	TRBJ1-5	many	CASSPGTVNQPQHF	TGCGCCAGCAGCCCAGGGACGGTAAATCAGCCCCAGCATTTT
-	TRBV28	TRBJ1-5	many	CASSYGLRNQPQHF	TGTGCCAGCAGTTACGGACTGCGGAATCAGCCCCAGCATTTT
TRBD1	TRBV5-1	TRBJ1-4	-	CASSPDRGNEKLFF	TGCGCCAGCAGCCCGGACAGGGGGAATGAAAAACTGTTTTTT
-	TRBV29-1	TRBJ1-1	many	CSVGEVGNTEAFF	TGCAGCGTTGGAGAGGTGGGGAACACTGAAGCTTTCTTT
-	TRBV15	TRBJ2-1	many	CATSTRRGGEQFF	TGTGCCACCAGCACCCGAAGGGGGGGTGAGCAGTTCTTC
-	TRBV15	TRBJ2-3	many	CATSRAVKDTQYF	TGTGCCACCAGCAGAGCGGTGAAAGATACGCAGTATTTT
-	TRBV4-3	TRBJ1-5	many	CASSQDYNQPQHF	TGCGCCAGCAGCCAAGATTACAATCAGCCCCAGCATTTT
-	TRBV5-6	TRBJ2-5	-	CVSRGVAPSQYF	TGTGTCAGCAGGGGGGTCGCCCCCTCCCAGTACTTC
-	TRBV7-9	TRBJ2-7	many	CASSPRYSYEQYF	TGTGCCAGCAGCCCACGATACAGTTACGAGCAGTACTTC
TRBD2	TRBV7-3	TRBJ2-1	many	CASSFGLGGYEQFF	TGTGCCAGCAGCTTCGGACTAGGAGGGTATGAGCAGTTCTTC
TRBD2	TRBV20-1	TRBJ2-7	many	CSANQAGEKQYF	TGCAGTGCTAACCAAGCGGGAGAAAAGCAGTACTTC
-	TRBV6-2/TRBV6-3	TRBJ2-1	many	CASSWWRPSSYNEQFF	TGTGCCAGCAGTTGGTGGCGGCCGAGCTCCTACAATGAGCAGTTCTTC
-	TRBV24-1	TRBJ1-2	few	CATSGGLGGGDGYTF	TGTGCCACCAGTGGGGGCCTTGGAGGGGGAGATGGCTACACCTTC
-	TRBV6-1	TRBJ1-1	many	CASSEVGPNTEAFF	TGTGCCAGCAGTGAGGTTGGTCCGAACACTGAAGCTTTCTTT
TRBD2	TRBV20-1	TRBJ2-1	many	CSAPTSGRANEQFF	TGCAGTGCGCCGACTAGCGGGAGGGCCAATGAGCAGTTCTTC